The 25 T cell receptor beta chains listed next were all sequenced from one sample in a study of cytomegalovirus exposure and HLA in healthy donors. PCR used 60 Vbeta primers and 13 Jbeta primers. Sequencing used immunoSEQ multiplex PCR; TCRdb keeps in-frame clones, though not all of them. The data contain roughly 180,000 clones, 82% of them seen just once; the ten biggest clones take up approximately 1.5%. Sequences were obtained from PBMCs. These receptors came from a male donor in good health and CMV-seronegative.

The gene calls are TRBV9 and TRBJ2-1, with D hard to call. V lost 2 bases to trimming and J lost 6 bases, with 9 bases between them. In germline, CDR1 is SGDLS, CDR2 YYNGEE. This CDR3 has 13 residues. CDR3 DNA: TGTGCCAGCAGCGTTTCCAGTTTCAATGAGCAGTTCTTC. This translates into CASSVSSFNEQFF.

This rearrangement joins TRBV5-1 to TRBJ2-7, with TRBD1 identical over 8 bases. The CDR3 has 16 residues. Trimming took 3 bases from V and 1 from J; bases not matched to a gene: 9. The germline CDR1 and CDR2 sequences are SGHRS and YFSETQ. The CDR3 sequence: CASSSITGTGSYEQYF. As DNA, the CDR3 is TGCGCCAGCAGCTCCATTACCGGGACAGGTTCCTACGAGCAGTACTTC.

The chain links TRBV19 to TRBJ2-4, with TRBD2 matching 8 bases. CDR1 and CDR2 from the germline V gene are LNHDA and SQIVND (reference sequence). There are 15 residues in the CDR3. The V gene end was trimmed by 5 bases and the J gene end by 11 bases; junction bases not matched to a gene: 14. CDR3 sequence reads: CASSPPWGSGTFQYF. The CDR3 DNA reads TGTGCCAGTAGTCCACCCTGGGGTAGCGGGACCTTTCAGTACTTC.

Regarding this clone: The sample holds other DNA sequences that translate to the same CDR3. J is TRBJ2-3 and V is TRBV18, with TRBD2 as a possible D gene (6 bases). The V and J ends lost 3 bases and 0 bases respectively, with 10 bases between them. Germline V lookup: CDR1 KGHSH, CDR2 LQKENI. The CDR3 consists of 15 residues. The CDR3, as DNA: TGTGCCAGCTCACCGACGGCGGGGAGCACAGATACGCAGTATTTT. Its translation is CASSPTAGSTDTQYF.

This chain links TRBV7-2 with TRBJ2-2; D is possibly TRBD2 (6 bases). Germline CDR1 SGHTA, CDR2 FQGNSA. V was shortened by 2 bases and J by 1 base, with 11 bases between the two germline ends. The CDR3 sequence is 16 residues long. In DNA form, the CDR3 reads TGTGCCAGCAGCTTAAACGGGAGAATGAACACCGGGGAGCTGTTTTTT. Residues: CASSLNGRMNTGELFF.

This clone showed up just a few times. The chain has TRBV25-1 and TRBJ1-6; D gene uncertain. This CDR3 spans 13 amino acids. V lost 2 bases to trimming and J lost 11 bases, with 10 bases between them. Germline V gene lookup returns CDR1 MGHDK and CDR2 SYGVNS. As DNA, the CDR3 is TGTGCCAGCAGTGAACGGGGAACTGCACCCCTCCACTTT. Its translation is CASSERGTAPLHF.

The chain recombines TRBV21-1 with TRBJ1-1; the table gives TRBD1 as D, unverified against the DNA. TRBV21-1 represents a pseudogene. The CDR3 has 14 amino acids. CDR3 nucleotide sequence: TGTGCCAGCATAGCTCGGACAGCGTCTACTGAAGCTTTCTTT. Protein sequence: CASIARTASTEAFF.

This clone was picked up one time. This chain uses TRBV10-3 with TRBJ2-7; D is undetermined. Germline lookup yields CDR1 ENHRY and CDR2 SYGVKD. The CDR3 totals 12 residues. The germline V and J ends were trimmed by 6 bases and 0 bases, with 6 bases remaining between them. CDR3 sequence reads: CAIRNISYEQYF. DNA for the CDR3: TGTGCCATCAGGAACATCTCCTACGAGCAGTACTTC.

The chain combines TRBV6-1 with TRBJ2-1, with 11 bases matching TRBD2. J was trimmed by 6 bases and V by 6 bases; bases with no gene match: 7. This CDR3 spans 15 amino acids. Germline-derived CDR1 and CDR2 are MNHNS and SASEGT. The CDR3 region is CASRTSGALGNEQFF. For the CDR3, the DNA is TGTGCCAGCAGGACTAGCGGGGCTCTGGGCAATGAGCAGTTCTTC.

On this clone itself: Other DNA sequences in the same sample also yield this CDR3. The chain combines TRBV4-3 with TRBJ2-1, with 12 bases lining up with TRBD2. The germline CDR1 and CDR2 sequences are LGHNA and YSLEER. CDR3 length: 18 amino acids. V was pared by 0 bases and J by 6 bases, with 9 bases of the junction left unmatched. CDR3 DNA: TGCGCCAGCAGCCAAGATTGGGCTAGCGGGAGGGGACTCAATGAGCAGTTCTTC. Protein sequence: CASSQDWASGRGLNEQFF.

V usage is TRBV15 and J usage is TRBJ2-7, with D perhaps matching TRBD1 (5 bases). Per germline, CDR1 LNHNV and CDR2 YYDKDF (reference sequence). This CDR3 comprises 14 residues. V was trimmed by 2 bases and J by 5 bases, leaving 13 bases between them. The CDR3 loop is CATSRPQGWDEQYF. The CDR3, as DNA: TGTGCCACCAGCAGACCTCAGGGTTGGGACGAGCAGTACTTC. Together with reference TRBV15 and TRBJ2-7, the CDR3 gives the full variable domain: DAMVIQNPRYQVTQFGKPVTLSCSQTLNHNVMYWYQQKSSQAPKLLFHYYDKDFNNEADTPDNFQSRRPNTSFCFLDIRSPGLGDTAMYLCATSRPQGWDEQYFGPGTRLTVT.

The chain joins TRBV4-3 to TRBJ2-1; TRBD2 might be the D (5 bases). The CDR3 is made up of 17 amino acids. V lost 0 bases and J lost 6, with 18 bases in between. Germline V lookup: CDR1 LGHNA, CDR2 YSLEER. In DNA, the CDR3 is TGCGCCAGCAGCCAAGAGAGATTTGCCCTAGCAGTCAATGAGCAGTTCTTC. Residues: CASSQERFALAVNEQFF.

About this clone itself: The junction differs from germline at one of its ends, possibly a read error. The J gene is TRBJ2-5, the V gene TRBV7-9; 10 positions match TRBD1. Germline V CDR1 and CDR2: SEHNR, FQNEAQ (reference sequence). The CDR3 loop spans 15 amino acids. This CDR3 is CSSSLGDRGGETQYF. The CDR3 region has the DNA TGTTCCAGCAGCTTGGGGGACAGGGGCGGAGAGACCCAGTACTTC.

The J gene is TRBJ1-5, the V gene TRBV30; no reliable D call. V lost 0 bases and J lost 2, with 8 bases in between. The length of the CDR3 is 14 residues. Germline V gives CDR1 GTSNPN, CDR2 SVGIG (reference sequence). CDR3 residues: CAWSVRRGNQPQHF. In DNA, the CDR3 is TGTGCCTGGAGTGTACGCCGGGGCAATCAGCCCCAGCATTTT.

The chain uses TRBV2 and TRBJ2-3, with D unresolved. The V gene lost 4 bases and the J gene lost 4 bases, with 3 bases spanning the gap. There are 11 residues in the CDR3. Germline assignment: CDR1 SNHLY and CDR2 FYNNEI. The CDR3 sequence is CASSVSDTQYF. The CDR3 nucleotides are TGTGCCAGCAGTGTATCAGATACGCAGTATTTT.

V is TRBV30 and J is TRBJ2-1, with 9 bases that match TRBD2. Germline loops: CDR1 GTSNPN, CDR2 SVGIG (reference sequence). The CDR3 runs to 15 residues. V shed 0 bases, J shed 3 bases, and the junction held 3 bases outside the gene matches. The CDR3 region has the DNA TGTGCCTGGAGTGTCCAAGCGGGAGGCTACAATGAGCAGTTCTTC. Protein: CAWSVQAGGYNEQFF.

Comment on this clone: Other nucleotide sequences from this sample produce the same CDR3. The chain employs TRBV2 and TRBJ1-1; D remains unclear. From germline, CDR1 is SNHLY and CDR2 FYNNEI. Between the trimmed V and J ends, which lost 7 bases and 5 bases, there was a span of 14 bases. The CDR3 has 13 amino acids. CDR3: CASKGQSGTEAFF. DNA for the CDR3: TGTGCCAGCAAAGGGCAGTCGGGGACTGAAGCTTTCTTT.

Notes on this clone: Relative to the germline gene, one junction end is altered; a read error may explain this. The rearrangement links TRBV6-1 to TRBJ2-3; 16 bases map to TRBD2. CDR1 MNHNS and CDR2 SASEGT come from the germline V gene. The CDR3 length is 13 residues. DNA of the CDR3: TGTGCCTGCAGGGGACTAGCGGGAGGGTCCGAGTATTTT. Residues: CACRGLAGGSEYF.

The rearrangement uses TRBV2 and TRBJ1-2; D unresolved. Trimming cost V 3 bases and J 7 bases, with 15 bases left between them. Germline V lookup: CDR1 SNHLY, CDR2 FYNNEI. The length of the CDR3 is 14 residues. The CDR3 sequence is CASSDDLLGGGYTF. As DNA, the CDR3 is TGTGCCAGCAGTGATGATCTGTTAGGCGGTGGCTACACCTTC.

The rearrangement uses TRBV11-2 and TRBJ1-6; no reliable D call. Trimming shortened V by 5 bases and J by 0 bases, and 11 bases separated the two germline ends. The CDR3 is made up of 16 amino acids. Germline values: CDR1 SGHAT, CDR2 FQNNGV. In DNA form, the CDR3 reads TGTGCCAGCAGCCCATCGGGGAGCTCCTATAATTCACCCCTCCACTTT. This encodes CASSPSGSSYNSPLHF.

The chain links TRBV30 to TRBJ2-5; 14 nucleotides match TRBD2. Germline V gene sequence: CDR1 GTSNPN, CDR2 SVGIG (reference sequence). V was pared by 0 bases and J by 2 bases, with 8 bases of the junction left unmatched. The CDR3 runs to 18 residues. CDR3 in amino acids: CAWSVVWTSGGTQETQYF. CDR3 bases: TGTGCCTGGAGTGTCGTCTGGACTAGCGGGGGGACTCAAGAGACCCAGTACTTC.

The V and J genes are TRBV2 and TRBJ2-1, with 8 bases fitting TRBD1. The CDR3 is 15 residues long. CDR1 SNHLY and CDR2 FYNNEI come from the germline V gene. J was trimmed by 8 bases and V by 4 bases; bases with no gene match: 10. The CDR3 here is CASSVAGGVSDEQFF. The CDR3 DNA reads TGTGCCAGCAGTGTAGCAGGGGGCGTTTCGGATGAGCAGTTCTTC.

The genes are TRBV6-5 and TRBJ1-3, with D unresolved. The V and J ends lost 8 bases and 4 bases respectively, with 12 bases between them. CDR1 and CDR2 (germline): MNHEY, SVGAGI. The CDR3 runs to 13 residues. The CDR3 sequence is CASQERVGNTIYF. The CDR3 nucleotides read TGTGCCAGCCAAGAGAGGGTGGGAAACACCATATATTTT.

V is TRBV25-1 and J is TRBJ1-1; tentatively, D is TRBD1 (6 bases). Deletions cut 3 bases from V and 7 bases from J, with 15 bases between. CDR1 MGHDK and CDR2 SYGVNS come from the germline V gene. The CDR3 is made up of 14 amino acids. For the CDR3, the DNA is TGTGCCAGCAGTGACTGGGACAAAGGGGATGAAGCTTTCTTT. Translated: CASSDWDKGDEAFF.

CDR3 loop: CASSSIRGGSGPNEQYF. For the CDR3, the DNA is TGTGCCAGCAGCTCGATTAGGGGGGGTTCGGGGCCCAACGAGCAGTACTTC. The V gene is TRBV11-2, the J gene TRBJ2-7, with D possibly matching TRBD2 (7 bases). The CDR3 loop spans 17 amino acids. Trimming took 4 bases from V and 5 from J, leaving 24 bases between them. CDR1 and CDR2 from the germline V gene are SGHAT and FQNNGV.